A selection of T cell receptor beta chains follows, all from one sample in a study of T cell responses to AZD1222 COVID-19 vaccine. Sequencing was performed with immunoSEQ multiplex PCR; in TCRdb, only in-frame clones are kept and a portion is missing. This table has fewer than 75,000 clones, over 75% appearing once. Sequenced material: peripheral blood, taken on day 0 of AZD1222 vaccination. These receptors were obtained from an adult in good health. Each CDR3 is given without its conserved first and last residue. The size of a clone is reported for some rows only, either as once, few or many, or as a class for expanded clones.

V	size	J	CDR3
TRBV29-1	-	TRBJ1-6	SVVGDSYNSPLH
TRBV5-1	-	TRBJ1-4	ASSAQGGTEKLF
TRBV27	-	TRBJ2-7	ASMRGGSEQY
TRBV24-1	-	TRBJ2-2	ATSGTGKLNTGELF
TRBV5-1	once	TRBJ2-7	ASSHLHVDEQY
TRBV4-2	-	TRBJ2-4	ASSQVNLAKNIQY
TRBV5-1	-	TRBJ1-6	ASRIRENSPLH
TRBV27	-	TRBJ2-3	ASSFLRSRGQEYTDTQY
TRBV7-8	-	TRBJ1-1	ASSRGAGRATEAF
TRBV7-9	-	TRBJ2-3	ASRQQGAGTDTQY
TRBV5-1	once	TRBJ1-6	ASSQRDGGDSPLH
TRBV19	-	TRBJ1-5	ASRTGTGDYQPQH
TRBV12-3/TRBV12-4	-	TRBJ1-1	ASVRGEGTEAF
TRBV5-1	-	TRBJ2-1	ASSSSGKIYEQF
TRBV7-9	-	TRBJ2-5	ASSLEGGRAGETQY
TRBV11-3	-	TRBJ2-3	ASSPAASDTQY
TRBV9	-	TRBJ2-3	ASSVGGLLTDTQY
TRBV11-2	-	TRBJ2-7	ASSLFEVQQY
TRBV3-1/TRBV3-2	-	TRBJ1-5	ASSQSRALSQPQH
TRBV7-2	-	TRBJ1-1	ASSLAASRNTEAF
TRBV9	-	TRBJ2-7	ASSVKGFGEQY
TRBV7-3	-	TRBJ1-6	ASSAQGYNSPLH
TRBV30	-	TRBJ1-6	ARSRDRNSPLH
TRBV13	-	TRBJ1-5	ASSSDRVQPQH
TRBV29-1	-	TRBJ1-5	SVYTGGSNQPQH
TRBV28	-	TRBJ1-1	ASGPLQSTEAF
TRBV27	-	TRBJ1-5	ASSFSGPRDQPQH
TRBV30	-	TRBJ1-1	ACGLGAF
TRBV6-1	-	TRBJ1-5	ASSEGSNQPQH
TRBV5-1	-	TRBJ1-1	ASSPKTGEGNTEAF
TRBV7-2	-	TRBJ2-3	ASSLRHQGISDTQY
TRBV19	-	TRBJ1-2	ASSTGQGTNYGYT
TRBV6-5	-	TRBJ1-4	ASSNRGSEKLF
TRBV29-1	-	TRBJ2-5	SVGTQETQY
TRBV24-1	-	TRBJ2-3	ATSVGGQGAVDTQY
TRBV6-5	-	TRBJ1-1	ASSSRNTEAF
TRBV28	-	TRBJ2-2	ASTLGRGTLNTGELF
TRBV28	-	TRBJ2-7	ASSLGGHEQY
TRBV6-2/TRBV6-3	-	TRBJ2-7	ASSFGTVYEQY
TRBV7-3	-	TRBJ2-1	ASSPGSGSGGYPRNEQF
TRBV3-1/TRBV3-2	-	TRBJ1-6	ASSQASGRQPLH
TRBV4-1	-	TRBJ2-7	ASSQDLELARVHEQY
TRBV14	-	TRBJ1-6	ASSQTGRSYNSPLH
TRBV28	-	TRBJ2-3	ASSPHRGRESGGNVHTQY
TRBV6-2/TRBV6-3	-	TRBJ1-4	ASSYDVGAANEKLF
TRBV6-5	-	TRBJ1-1	ASSYPGIPEAF
TRBV5-1	-	TRBJ2-2	ASNGAGATGELF
TRBV12-3/TRBV12-4	-	TRBJ1-1	ASSSSFQGAAF
TRBV5-4	-	TRBJ2-7	ASSLEGRDEQY
TRBV6-5	-	TRBJ1-3	ASRTGSDGNTIY
TRBV6-5	-	TRBJ1-5	ASSQTGISNQPQH
TRBV11-3	-	TRBJ2-3	ASSLLGRTTDTQY
TRBV7-8	-	TRBJ1-2	ASSVLFVPNYGYT
TRBV6-1	-	TRBJ1-6	ASSEGAHHNSPLH
TRBV7-8	-	TRBJ2-1	ASSLGGAREQF
TRBV2	-	TRBJ1-2	ASSERRQGAPGYT